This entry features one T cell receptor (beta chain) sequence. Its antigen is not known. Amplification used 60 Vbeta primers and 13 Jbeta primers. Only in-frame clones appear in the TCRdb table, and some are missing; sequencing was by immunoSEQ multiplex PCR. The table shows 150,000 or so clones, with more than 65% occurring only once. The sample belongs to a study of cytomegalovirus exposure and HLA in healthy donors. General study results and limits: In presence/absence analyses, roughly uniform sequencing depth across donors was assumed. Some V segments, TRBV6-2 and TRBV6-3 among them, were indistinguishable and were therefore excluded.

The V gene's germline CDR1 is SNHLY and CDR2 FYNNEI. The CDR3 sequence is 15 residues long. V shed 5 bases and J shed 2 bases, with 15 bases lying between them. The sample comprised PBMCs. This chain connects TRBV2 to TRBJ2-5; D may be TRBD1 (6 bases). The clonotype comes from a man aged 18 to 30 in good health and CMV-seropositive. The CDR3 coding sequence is TGTGCCAGCAGTACTAGACAGGACCTTCAAGAGACCCAGTACTTC. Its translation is CASSTRQDLQETQYF.